The 14 T cell receptor beta chains listed next were all sequenced from one sample in a study of blood T cell repertoires in COVID-19. Sequencing used immunoSEQ multiplex PCR; TCRdb keeps in-frame clones, though not all of them. The table records under 300,000 clones, 70% to 85% of them present only once. Sequencing used PBMCs or T cells enriched from blood (not recorded which). Every receptor here comes from a man aged 35-49 years who had recovered from COVID-19.

The count of this clone is one. This sample also contains other DNA sequences that code for the same CDR3. The CDR3 region is CASSPSSYEQYF. The CDR3 DNA reads as TGTGCCAGCAGCCCTAGCTCCTACGAGCAGTACTTC. The rearrangement uses TRBV7-8 and TRBJ2-7; the D is unclear. Germline V gives CDR1 SGHVS, CDR2 FQNEAQ. Trimming stripped 5 bases from V and 0 bases from J, with 5 bases between. The CDR3 has 12 residues.

The chain uses TRBV14 and TRBJ2-5; 8 positions agree with TRBD1. The CDR3 consists of 17 residues. V dropped 0 bases and J dropped 4; count of bases not matched to a gene: 10. The germline V gene encodes CDR1 SGHDN and CDR2 FVKESK. The CDR3 nucleotides read TGTGCCAGCAGCCAAGATCGGGGCAGGGGGCGAGGAGAGACCCAGTACTTC. It translates to CASSQDRGRGRGETQYF.

This chain connects TRBV11-1 to TRBJ2-7, with 13 bases identical to TRBD2. Germline-derived CDR1 and CDR2 are SGHAT and FQDESV (reference sequence). The CDR3 contains 16 residues. Germline trimming cut 5 bases from V and 6 bases from J; bases unmatched to any gene: 10. CDR3 sequence (DNA): TGTGCCAGCAGCGGCGGGACTAGCGGGATTAGTCCCGAGCAGTACTTC. Translated: CASSGGTSGISPEQYF.

The rearrangement uses TRBV6-2 or TRBV6-3 and TRBJ2-5; TRBD2 agrees at 9 bases. With 3 bases clipped from V and 1 base from J, the junction kept 9 bases outside the gene matches. Germline CDR1 and CDR2: MNHEY and SVGEGT. The CDR3 length is 17 residues. The chain's CDR3 is CASSYVPGGGGQETQYF. CDR3 DNA: TGTGCCAGCAGTTATGTACCTGGCGGGGGGGGCCAAGAGACCCAGTACTTC.

This chain uses TRBV9 with TRBJ2-5; 7 bases agree with TRBD2. The V segment lost 4 bases and the J segment 5 bases; nucleotides outside the gene matches: 11. CDR3 length: 15 amino acids. In germline, CDR1 is SGDLS, CDR2 YYNGEE. The CDR3 spells CASSPGTTPYETQYF. The DNA of the CDR3 is TGTGCCAGCAGCCCCGGGACTACGCCTTACGAGACCCAGTACTTC.

The chain employs TRBV19 and TRBJ2-3; TRBD2 is a possible D gene (6 bases). Looked up from germline, CDR1 is LNHDA and CDR2 is SQIVND (reference sequence). CDR3 length: 15 amino acids. V lost 8 bases and J 2 bases, leaving 17 bases between the germline ends. CDR3: CASVSGDSNTDTQYF. The CDR3 DNA follows: TGTGCCAGTGTTTCTGGGGACTCCAACACAGATACGCAGTATTTT. Based on the CDR3 plus reference TRBV19 and TRBJ2-3, the full variable domain is DGGITQSPKYLFRKEGQNVTLSCEQNLNHDAMYWYRQDPGQGLRLIYYSQIVNDFQKGDIAEGYSVSREKKESFPLTVTSAQKNPTAFYLCASVSGDSNTDTQYFGPGTRLTVL.

V and J are TRBV6-5 and TRBJ2-7, with D possibly TRBD1 on 5 matching bases. Germline CDR1 and CDR2: MNHEY and SVGAGI. The V gene lost 6 bases and the J gene lost 4 bases, with 10 bases spanning the gap. This CDR3 comprises 12 residues. CDR3 DNA sequence: TGTGCCAGCAGCCCCGGACAATACGAGCAGTACTTC. Residues: CASSPGQYEQYF.

As regards this clone: At one end the junction does not follow the germline gene, possibly because of a read error. The rearrangement links TRBV19 to TRBJ2-1; TRBD2 is a possible D gene (5 bases). Germline CDR1 reads LNHDA; CDR2 reads SQIVND (reference sequence). The CDR3 totals 17 residues. CDR3 sequence reads: CASSLEEGGFRYNEQFF. The CDR3 DNA is TGTGCCAGTAGTCTAGAAGAGGGTGGCTTCCGATACAATGAGCAGTTCTTC.

This sequence joins TRBV4-1 and TRBJ1-5; D uncertain. Trimming pared 3 bases from V and 7 bases from J, leaving 22 bases between. CDR3 size: 17 residues. Germline V gene data show CDR1 as MGHRA and CDR2 as YSYEKL. The CDR3 region is CASSQAPLAEYKQPQHF. CDR3 nucleotide sequence: TGCGCCAGCAGCCAGGCTCCCCTGGCGGAATATAAACAGCCCCAGCATTTT.

The rearrangement joins TRBV3-1 (or the pseudogene TRBV3-2) to TRBJ2-1, with 10 bases lining up with TRBD2. The ends lost 5 bases at V and 1 base at J; junction bases unmatched: 5. The CDR3 runs to 16 residues. Germline V CDR1 and CDR2: LGHDT, YNNKEL (reference sequence). Written as DNA, the CDR3 is TGTGCCAGCAGCGGACGACTAGCGGGTTCCTACAATGAGCAGTTCTTC. It codes for CASSGRLAGSYNEQFF.

This chain joins TRBV27 and TRBJ2-1, with 16 nucleotides matching TRBD2. The J segment lost 14 bases and the V segment lost 5 bases, leaving 9 bases of the junction unmatched. The CDR3 contains 15 residues. The germline CDR1 and CDR2 sequences are MNHEY and SMNVEV (reference sequence). In DNA, the CDR3 is TGTGCCAGCAGTCCCGGGACTAGCGGGGGGGCTGAAAAGTTCTTC. This encodes CASSPGTSGGAEKFF.

The chain is built from TRBV15 and TRBJ2-2; no clear D. The V end lost 0 bases, the J end lost 3 bases, and 8 bases lay between the germline ends. Germline loops: CDR1 LNHNV, CDR2 YYDKDF (reference sequence). The CDR3 contains 15 residues. The CDR3 bases are TGTGCCACCAGCAGAGATCGTCGGGACACCGGGGAGCTGTTTTTT. It codes for CATSRDRRDTGELFF.

The count of this clone is one. The chain joins TRBV10-2 to TRBJ2-7; 7 bases match TRBD1. Germline V gene sequence: CDR1 WSHSY, CDR2 SAAADI. V lost 6 bases to trimming and J lost 2 bases; unmatched junction nucleotides: 4. The CDR3 is 13 residues long. CDR3 protein: CASRQGSTYEQYF. The CDR3 coding sequence is TGCGCCAGCAGACAGGGGTCGACCTACGAGCAGTACTTC.

The chain employs TRBV30 and TRBJ1-5; the D is unclear. From germline, CDR1 is GTSNPN and CDR2 SVGIG (reference sequence). The CDR3 spans 14 residues. Trimming stripped 2 bases from V and 9 bases from J, with 17 bases between. The CDR3 protein is CAWSSWEPEWPQHF. The CDR3 DNA is TGTGCCTGGAGTAGCTGGGAGCCGGAATGGCCCCAGCATTTT. The whole variable domain, remainder taken from reference TRBV30 and TRBJ1-5, is SQTIHQWPATLVQPVGSPLSLECTVEGTSNPNLYWYRQAAGRGLQLLFYSVGIGQISSEVPQNLSASRPQDRQFILSSKKLLLSDSGFYLCAWSSWEPEWPQHFGDGTRLSIL.